This TCR beta chain appears in the sequencing data of a study of shared clonotypes between healthy human individuals. The protocol was immunoSEQ multiplex PCR, while the TCRdb copy is restricted to in-frame clones and leaves out a portion. The sample lists a few million clones, more than 80% occurring once. Trimming removed 4 bases at V and 1 base at J, with 11 bases between. CDR3 size: 14 residues. Germline V gene sequence: CDR1 MNHNY, CDR2 SVGAGI (reference sequence). This chain uses TRBV6-6 with TRBJ2-7; perhaps TRBD2 as D (5 bases). Specimen: naive CD4+ T cells sorted from blood. Regarding subset: CD45RA+ positively selected. The TCR comes from a man younger than 35 in good health. CDR3 sequence (DNA): TGTGCCAGCAGTTTTCGGCCGGGGTCCTACGAGCAGTACTTC. This translates into CASSFRPGSYEQYF.